This entry is about one T cell receptor (beta chain). What antigen it recognizes has not been identified. Base-call qualities are not available, and no considerably larger clone is one nucleotide away. This sample stems from a study of T cell repertoires in cytomegalovirus infection (dated by TCRdb to between 2018 and 2021). For the wider study: Because public TCR beta signatures pointed to carriage of CMV infection together with the matching HLA type, the HLA type of each donor mattered for the analysis.

TCRdb records Illumina HiSeq 1500 as the sequencer. The public reads were reprocessed in TCRdb via fastp at Q25 and MiXCR, keeping in-frame beta chains. All rows with the same CDR3 protein become a single entry with the most common DNA and genes. This sample gives 300,000 or so distinct CDR3 sequences in total; 20% to 30% of them show up just once. Over 11% of the sample rests with the top ten. From cysteine to valine, the CDR3 is 13 amino acids long. Of all the DNA, just the CDR3 is kept, 39 bases in frame from base 1. Trimming leaves V shorter by 6 bases and J shorter by 7 bases, with the junction holding 8 bases beyond the gene matches. Taken from the germline V gene, the CDR1 and CDR2 loops are MDHEN and SYDVKM. What the work shows at the level of the full study, not this receptor alone: The ex vivo response was dominated by HLA-C-restricted CMV-specific TCR beta clonotypes, which also provided the single most frequent clonotype in two of eight donors. In both this cohort and an independent cohort of some 370 donors, the cumulative frequency of public TCR beta family members distinguished carriers of CMV infection plus the relevant HLA type.

Specimen: PBMCs. The sequence derives from a human donor in good health (CMV status not recorded). Some clones in this sample may be carry-over from other donors' samples. The sequence joins TRBV28 to TRBJ2-7, with 8 bases aligning to TRBD1. For the CDR3, the sequence is CASRLGQGEEQYV. The DNA reads as follows: TGTGCCAGCAGATTAGGACAGGGCGAAGAGCAGTACGTC.